This TCR beta chain is from a study of cytomegalovirus exposure and HLA in healthy donors. Study-level background: For the approximately 410 genotyped donors, 75% to 90% fell within the Caucasian-associated ancestry cluster.

From germline, CDR1 is SGHTA and CDR2 FQGTGA. This CDR3 contains 12 residues. Trimming stripped 5 bases from V and 7 bases from J, with 8 bases between. PCR employed 60 Vbeta and 13 Jbeta primers. TCRdb keeps only in-frame clones here, not all; method: immunoSEQ multiplex PCR. Among about 150,000 clones listed, around 10% were seen once. Comments on this clone: Antigen specificity is unknown.

Overall study results and limits: V- and J-gene trimming in TCR beta was tied to a missense DCLRE1C variant by an analysis performed later. Relative to the approximately 700-donor mean, N-insertions were reportedly fewer in an Asian-associated ancestry cluster in a later analysis.

The chain couples TRBV7-3 to TRBJ2-2; D not certain. This TCR was sampled from a male donor in good health and CMV-seronegative. The sequencing sample was made of PBMCs. Here the CDR3 DNA reads TGTGCCAGCAGCCCCCCCGGCGGGGAGCTGTTTTTT. Its protein product is CASSPPGGELFF. The full variable domain, rest sourced from reference TRBV7-3 and TRBJ2-2, is GAGVSQTPSNKVTEKGKYVELRCDPISGHTALYWYRQSLGQGPEFLIYFQGTGAADDSGLPNDRFFAVRPEGSVSTLKIQRTERGDSAVYLCASSPPGGELFFGEGSRLTVL.